This T cell receptor (beta chain) originates from a study of blood T cells in healthy people across ages. Isolation of PBMCs gave at least 6 million cells per sample. This clonotype turned up a few times. Its antigen is unknown. The CDR3 runs to 13 residues. Germline CDR1 is DFQATT and CDR2 is SNEGSKA (reference sequence). With V trimmed by 6 bases and J by 7 bases, 6 bases remained unmatched. Study results and limitations: Older age coincided with a roughly linear decline in TCR beta diversity per million T cells.

With a J-beta primer mix and a sample-barcoded 5' primer, a second PCR ran about 7 to 12 cycles. TCRdb fed the 5' RACE reads into MiXCR, producing one record per CDR3 protein. The sample records about 780,000 distinct CDR3 sequences, 35% to 60% being singletons. The sequenced sample consisted of blood. The sequence was obtained from an elderly man in good health. The chain combines TRBV20-1 with TRBJ2-4, with 10 nucleotides matching TRBD1. CDR3 in amino acids: CSARDRGWNIQYF. The DNA for the CDR3 is TGCAGTGCAAGGGACAGGGGATGGAACATTCAGTACTTC.